This is a list of T cell receptor beta chains from one sample in a study of a mutant IDH1 vaccine in newly diagnosed glioma. The method was immunoSEQ multiplex PCR; TCRdb's version includes in-frame clones alone and lacks a portion of them. This table holds about 64,000 clones, roughly 81% found once. Their recognized antigens are unknown. Sequencing used PBMCs, obtained from a glioma patient whose treatment included an IDH1 peptide vaccine. Receptors originate from a young man with glioma. CDR3s include the opening cysteine and the closing phenylalanine or tryptophan. The D gene is left open where the match is weak. Clone size is given for some rows only: seen once, a few or many times, or a class if the clone is expanded.

D	size	V	J	DNA	CDR3
NA	NA	TRBV7-8	TRBJ2-3	TGTGCCAGCAGCACCGGGCTCCTGGAGGGCACAGATACGCAGTATTTT	CASSTGLLEGTDTQYF
NA	NA	TRBV11-2	TRBJ2-3	TGTGCCAGCAGCTTAACCCCTGACGGATATCCCACAGATACGCAGTATTTT	CASSLTPDGYPTDTQYF
NA	once	TRBV30	TRBJ1-5	TGTGCCTGGAGTGGGCTAAGGAGTTATCAGCCCCAGCATTTT	CAWSGLRSYQPQHF
NA	NA	TRBV5-8	TRBJ2-1	TGTGCCAGCAGCCCCGCCCGGGTCCGGGGTGAGCAGTTCTTC	CASSPARVRGEQFF
NA	few	TRBV19	TRBJ1-5	TGTGCCAGTAGTATAGGCCAAAACAATCAGCCCCAGCATTTT	CASSIGQNNQPQHF
NA	NA	TRBV5-6	TRBJ2-7	TGTGCCAGCAGCGGAGTTATCTTCGAGCAGTACTTC	CASSGVIFEQYF
TRBD2	NA	TRBV5-6	TRBJ2-5	TGTGCCAGCAGCTTGGCCTGGGGACTAGCGTCTCATCAAGAGACCCAGTACTTC	CASSLAWGLASHQETQYF
TRBD1	NA	TRBV10-3	TRBJ1-1	TGTGCCATCAGAAACGGACAGGGAGTAATGAACACTGAAGCTTTCTTT	CAIRNGQGVMNTEAFF
TRBD2	NA	TRBV29-1	TRBJ2-1	TGCAGCGTACCCGGGACTAGCGGGGGAGGTTACAATGAGCAGTTCTTC	CSVPGTSGGGYNEQFF
NA	once	TRBV7-9	TRBJ1-1	TGTGCCAGCAGCTTAGGGATGAACACTGAAGCTTTCTTT	CASSLGMNTEAFF
TRBD1	NA	TRBV19	TRBJ2-1	TGTGCCAGTAGTGCCGGGACAGGGTCCTACAATGAGCAGTTCTTC	CASSAGTGSYNEQFF
NA	NA	TRBV15	TRBJ1-2	TGTGCCACCAGCAGCGGGACCGGTGCCTATGGCTACACCTTC	CATSSGTGAYGYTF
TRBD1	NA	TRBV2	TRBJ1-5	TGTGCCAGCCTCCGGGACAGGGGGGATCCCCAGCATTTT	CASLRDRGDPQHF
NA	NA	TRBV7-9	TRBJ1-1	TGTGCCAGCAGCCCCCCGGAGGGGGCTGAAGCTTTCTTT	CASSPPEGAEAFF
NA	NA	TRBV13	TRBJ1-1	TGTGCCAGCAGCTTTGGGTCCCTGGGGGAGAACACTGAAGCTTTCTTT	CASSFGSLGENTEAFF
NA	NA	TRBV7-6	TRBJ1-3	TGTGCCAGCAGCTTAGAGCCCAGTACTTCCGGAAACACCATATATTTT	CASSLEPSTSGNTIYF
NA	once	TRBV30	TRBJ1-5	TGTGCCTGGAACAGGGTTCGGCAGCCCCAGCATTTT	CAWNRVRQPQHF
TRBD2	few	TRBV10-2	TRBJ2-3	TGCGCCAGCAGTGAGGGGGGGGTCCAGACCGGAGGCACAGATACGCAGTATTTT	CASSEGGVQTGGTDTQYF
NA	NA	TRBV2	TRBJ1-1	TGTGCCAGCAGTGAAGAAGGTGGAGACACTGAAGCTTTCTTT	CASSEEGGDTEAFF